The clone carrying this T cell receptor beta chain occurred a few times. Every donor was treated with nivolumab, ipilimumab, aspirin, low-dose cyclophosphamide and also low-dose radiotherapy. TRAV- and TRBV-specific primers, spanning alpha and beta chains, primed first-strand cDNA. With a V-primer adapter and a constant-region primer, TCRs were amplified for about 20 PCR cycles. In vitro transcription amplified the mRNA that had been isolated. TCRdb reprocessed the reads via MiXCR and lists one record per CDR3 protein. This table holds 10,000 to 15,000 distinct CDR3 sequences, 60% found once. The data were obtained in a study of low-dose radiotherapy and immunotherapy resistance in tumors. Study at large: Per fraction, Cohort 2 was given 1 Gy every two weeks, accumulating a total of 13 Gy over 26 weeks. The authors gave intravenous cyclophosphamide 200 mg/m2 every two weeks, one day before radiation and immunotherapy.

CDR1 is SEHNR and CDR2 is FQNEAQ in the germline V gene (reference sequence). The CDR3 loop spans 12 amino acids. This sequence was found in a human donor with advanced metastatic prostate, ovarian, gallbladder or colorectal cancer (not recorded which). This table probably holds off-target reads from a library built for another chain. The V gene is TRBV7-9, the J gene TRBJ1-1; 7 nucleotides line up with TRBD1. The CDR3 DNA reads TGTGCGGGGACAGAGATGAACACTGAAGCTTTCTTT. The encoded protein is CAGTEMNTEAFF.